This T cell receptor (beta chain) was identified during a study of human T cells and chemical hapten exposure. Study overall: Epicutaneous patch tests delivered 0.01% DPC to the upper back, with evaluation at 6 days.

Noted time point: patch test 2, 6 weeks after DPC sensitization. Treatment defined: therapeutic diphenylcyclopropenone sensitization with weekly scalp DPC. Sequencing started from total RNA isolated from unfractionated whole blood. This clonotype was picked up many times. TCRdb re-called the RACE reads through MiXCR, storing one row per CDR3 protein. The sample has roughly 43,000 distinct CDR3 sequences; approximately 9.7% are singletons. This CDR3 spans 16 amino acids. Germline CDR1 reads SGHRS; CDR2 reads YFSETQ. V dropped 4 bases and J dropped 4; count of bases not matched to a gene: 10. This TCR came from a woman in her 30s with alopecia areata. Some clones in this sample may be carry-over from other donors' samples. Specimen: whole blood, collected in connection with sensitization to the hapten diphenylcyclopropenone (DPC). The chain couples TRBV5-1 to TRBJ1-2; 10 bases agree with TRBD1. The CDR3 here is CASSLTGTGEAYGYTF. The CDR3 DNA sequence: TGCGCCAGCAGCCTAACCGGGACAGGGGAGGCCTATGGCTACACCTTC.